A selection of T cell receptor beta chains follows, all from one sample in a study of chemoradiotherapy in HPV16-positive cancers. Only in-frame clones appear in the TCRdb table, and some are missing; sequencing was by immunoSEQ multiplex PCR. The profile shows several hundred clones, approximately 85% of them singletons. The source was tumor tissue, collected from a patient who underwent chemoradiotherapy. The receptors derive from a human donor with HPV-associated anogenital cancer. Both conserved end residues are part of each CDR3. Each record gives: V gene, J gene, D gene, clone size, CDR3 protein, CDR3 DNA. A D gene is named only where the DNA matches it firmly. Expanded clones get a size class; other rows say once, few or many, or leave the size out.

v_gene: TRBV6-6
j_gene: TRBJ2-7
d_gene: .
abundance: once
CDR3aa: CASNEGGNEQYF
CDR3nt: TGTGCCAGCAACGAAGGAGGGAACGAGCAGTACTTC

v_gene: TRBV7-2
j_gene: TRBJ2-3
d_gene: .
abundance: .
CDR3aa: CASRSYGDTQYF
CDR3nt: TGTGCCAGCAGATCCTACGGAGATACGCAGTATTTT

v_gene: TRBV9
j_gene: TRBJ1-2
d_gene: .
abundance: .
CDR3aa: CASSLWGSYDANYGYTF
CDR3nt: TGTGCCAGCAGCCTGTGGGGGAGCTACGATGCTAACTATGGCTACACCTTC

v_gene: TRBV9
j_gene: TRBJ1-2
d_gene: TRBD1
abundance: .
CDR3aa: CASSVGTGGYYGYTF
CDR3nt: TGTGCCAGCAGCGTAGGAACAGGGGGCTACTATGGCTACACCTTC

v_gene: TRBV12-5
j_gene: TRBJ1-6
d_gene: TRBD1
abundance: .
CDR3aa: CASGWIGQGSFTLHF
CDR3nt: TGTGCTAGTGGTTGGATTGGACAGGGATCCTTCACCCTCCACTTT

v_gene: TRBV30
j_gene: TRBJ1-2
d_gene: TRBD1
abundance: .
CDR3aa: CAWNDRGANYGYTF
CDR3nt: TGTGCCTGGAATGACAGGGGTGCTAACTATGGCTACACCTTC

v_gene: TRBV9
j_gene: TRBJ2-1
d_gene: .
abundance: .
CDR3aa: CASSIGHNEQFF
CDR3nt: TGTGCCAGCAGCATCGGGCACAATGAGCAGTTCTTC

v_gene: TRBV25-1
j_gene: TRBJ2-1
d_gene: TRBD2
abundance: .
CDR3aa: CASSGTLAGGGSYNEQFF
CDR3nt: TGTGCCAGCAGTGGGACACTAGCGGGGGGCGGATCCTACAATGAGCAGTTCTTC

v_gene: TRBV7-3
j_gene: TRBJ2-3
d_gene: .
abundance: .
CDR3aa: CASSFGLLGDTQYF
CDR3nt: TGTGCCAGCAGCTTCGGTCTTTTAGGAGATACGCAGTATTTT

v_gene: TRBV4-1
j_gene: TRBJ1-1
d_gene: TRBD1
abundance: .
CDR3aa: CASSQEFGTGEVEAFF
CDR3nt: TGCGCCAGCAGCCAAGAGTTTGGGACAGGGGAAGTTGAAGCTTTCTTT

v_gene: TRBV28
j_gene: TRBJ1-6
d_gene: .
abundance: .
CDR3aa: CASSRGNRNSPLHF
CDR3nt: TGTGCCAGCAGCAGAGGAAATAGGAATTCACCCCTCCACTTT

v_gene: TRBV29-1
j_gene: TRBJ1-5
d_gene: TRBD1
abundance: .
CDR3aa: CSVLGQANQPQHF
CDR3nt: TGCAGCGTTCTGGGACAGGCTAATCAGCCCCAGCATTTT

v_gene: TRBV7-8
j_gene: TRBJ2-5
d_gene: TRBD2
abundance: .
CDR3aa: CASSLGLAGQETQYF
CDR3nt: TGTGCCAGCAGTTTGGGACTAGCGGGACAAGAGACCCAGTACTTC

v_gene: TRBV2
j_gene: TRBJ2-5
d_gene: .
abundance: .
CDR3aa: CASSEETQYF
CDR3nt: TGTGCCAGCAGTGAGGAGACCCAGTACTTC

v_gene: TRBV6-6
j_gene: TRBJ1-2
d_gene: .
abundance: few
CDR3aa: CASSYRSGGYTF
CDR3nt: TGTGCCAGCAGTTATCGCTCGGGTGGCTACACCTTC

v_gene: TRBV6-5
j_gene: TRBJ2-2
d_gene: .
abundance: .
CDR3aa: CASSLKANTGELFF
CDR3nt: TGTGCCAGCAGTTTAAAGGCGAACACCGGGGAGCTGTTTTTT

v_gene: TRBV5-4
j_gene: TRBJ1-2
d_gene: TRBD1
abundance: .
CDR3aa: CASSLGQGAGYGYTF
CDR3nt: TGTGCCAGCAGCTTGGGACAGGGGGCAGGCTATGGCTACACCTTC

v_gene: TRBV9
j_gene: TRBJ1-2
d_gene: TRBD1
abundance: .
CDR3aa: CASSPGTAGGTWGYTF
CDR3nt: TGTGCCAGCAGCCCAGGGACAGCCGGCGGTACTTGGGGCTACACCTTC

v_gene: TRBV7-8
j_gene: TRBJ1-1
d_gene: TRBD1
abundance: .
CDR3aa: CASSAYRGRDTEAFF
CDR3nt: TGTGCCAGCAGCGCGTACAGGGGGCGGGACACTGAAGCTTTCTTT